These T cell receptor beta chains were read from a single sample in a study of blood T cell repertoires in COVID-19. Only in-frame clones appear in the TCRdb table, and some are missing; sequencing was by immunoSEQ multiplex PCR. The data contain under 250,000 clones, over 70% of them seen just once; the ten biggest clones take up approximately 8.6%. Source material: peripheral blood. The receptor source for this set is a middle-aged man with active or convalescent COVID-19. The CDR3 runs from the conserved cysteine through the conserved F or W. Size is stated for part of the rows, as once, few or many counts, or as a class when the clone is expanded.

j_call	clone_size	v_call	cdr3_aa
TRBJ2-3	.	TRBV3-1/TRBV3-2	CASSLLKDTQYF
TRBJ2-7	.	TRBV10-1	CASSPELAFSYEQYF
TRBJ1-5	.	TRBV20-1	CSASEIPGTQLFSSNQPQHF
TRBJ2-3	.	TRBV7-2	CATKTSGSGDTQYF
TRBJ1-2	.	TRBV12-3/TRBV12-4	CASSQGGGGYTF
TRBJ1-1	.	TRBV6-1	CASSEKGGGRQGTEAFF
TRBJ1-2	.	TRBV9	CASSGLWAVSGYTF
TRBJ2-1	.	TRBV4-1	CASSQDRTRSGEQFF
TRBJ2-1	.	TRBV6-5	CASRGGLAGVNEQFF
TRBJ1-4	once	TRBV7-2	CASSLAQGGWEKLFF
TRBJ2-7	.	TRBV19	CASSLAGGRKEQYF
TRBJ1-5	.	TRBV6-2/TRBV6-3	CASSSVNQPQHF
TRBJ1-4	once	TRBV6-5	CASIRGTNEKLFF
TRBJ2-1	.	TRBV18	CASSPPTGGGSDNEQFF
TRBJ2-5	.	TRBV19	CASSTSGRETQYF
TRBJ2-7	.	TRBV19	CASSLERGLLYEQYF
TRBJ2-3	once	TRBV5-4	CASSFFGLAGGTDTQYF
TRBJ1-1	.	TRBV6-5	CASRTGLATEAFF
TRBJ2-1	.	TRBV10-3	CAISGTELRGNEQFF
TRBJ2-3	.	TRBV9	CASSVVASGGPDTDTQYF
TRBJ1-1	.	TRBV5-1	CASSLWSRGDTEAFF
TRBJ2-1	.	TRBV18	CASSPPVIDEQFF
TRBJ1-1	.	TRBV27	CASRQGLLNTEAFF
TRBJ2-2	.	TRBV6-5	CASSTSGGGTGELFF
TRBJ1-2	.	TRBV2	CASREGSYGYTF
TRBJ1-2	.	TRBV2	CASSESLSPGQTYYGYTF